A single sample gave rise to the 21 T cell receptor beta chains below, sequenced in a study of blood T cell repertoires in COVID-19. TCRdb's table, derived via immunoSEQ multiplex PCR, lists solely in-frame clones and lacks some. Among about 35,000 clones listed, approximately 82% were seen once. Source material: peripheral blood. Source of these receptors: a man aged 80 or over with active or convalescent COVID-19.

V is TRBV7-8 and J is TRBJ2-5, with 10 bases matching TRBD1. This CDR3 spans 15 amino acids. CDR1 and CDR2 from the germline V gene are SGHVS and FQNEAQ. V lost 4 bases to trimming and J lost 3 bases; unmatched junction nucleotides: 5. The CDR3 here is CASSWWTGGEETQYF. DNA for the CDR3: TGTGCCAGCAGCTGGTGGACAGGGGGTGAAGAGACCCAGTACTTC.

V gene TRBV27 combines with J gene TRBJ2-7, with D possibly TRBD2 on 6 matching bases. The V gene's germline CDR1 is MNHEY and CDR2 SMNVEV (reference sequence). This CDR3 is built from 13 residues. Between the trimmed V and J ends, which lost 10 bases and 1 base, there was a span of 14 bases. The CDR3: CATRASASYEQYF. CDR3 coding DNA: TGTGCCACTCGGGCTAGCGCATCCTACGAGCAGTACTTC.

This chain uses TRBV5-1 with TRBJ1-2, with D possibly TRBD1 on 5 matching bases. V gave up 3 bases and J gave up 7 bases, with 13 bases separating them. Germline V CDR1 and CDR2: SGHRS, YFSETQ. CDR3 size: 13 residues. The chain's CDR3 is CASSSFQGSGYTF. Here the CDR3 DNA reads TGCGCCAGCAGCTCCTTTCAGGGAAGTGGCTACACCTTC.

J is TRBJ1-5 and V is TRBV6-6, with TRBD1 as a possible D gene (6 bases). The CDR3 contains 14 residues. V was shortened by 7 bases and J by 3 bases, with 13 bases between the two germline ends. Germline values: CDR1 MNHNY, CDR2 SVGAGI (reference sequence). In DNA form, the CDR3 reads TGTGCCAGCACCCAACAGGGATTCAATCAGCCCCAGCATTTT. This gives the protein CASTQQGFNQPQHF.

This clone was recorded a few times. V is TRBV19 and J is TRBJ1-5; D might be TRBD1 (6 bases). Germline V gene lookup returns CDR1 LNHDA and CDR2 SQIVND (reference sequence). V lost 10 bases and J lost 11, with 18 bases in between. This CDR3 spans 12 amino acids. The DNA of the CDR3 is TGTGCCACCTCCGGGGGGGCGCGGGCCCAGCATTTT. It codes for CATSGGARAQHF.

The genes are TRBV9 and TRBJ2-2, with TRBD1 identical over 8 bases. Germline CDR1 and CDR2: SGDLS and YYNGEE. The V gene end was trimmed by 0 bases and the J gene end by 5 bases; junction bases not matched to a gene: 6. CDR3 length: 16 amino acids. CDR3 sequence (DNA): TGTGCCAGCAGCGTAGCTACGTGGACAGGGACCGGGGAGCTGTTTTTT. Translated: CASSVATWTGTGELFF.

The V gene is TRBV29-1, the J gene TRBJ2-3; TRBD2 aligns across 9 bases. After removal of 4 bases from V and 0 bases from J, the junction contained 8 bases not matched to a gene. The CDR3 consists of 16 residues. CDR1 is SQVTM and CDR2 is ANQGSEA in the germline V gene. The CDR3 DNA sequence: TGCAGCGTTGGCCAGGTTAGCGGGGGCAGCACAGATACGCAGTATTTT. This sequence encodes CSVGQVSGGSTDTQYF.

This clone was detected only a few times. Other DNA sequences in this sample translate to the same CDR3. The rearrangement uses TRBV7-2 and TRBJ2-7; 8 nucleotides align to TRBD1. The CDR3 runs to 15 residues. V shed 5 bases and J 2 bases; nucleotides not matched to a gene: 8. The V gene's germline CDR1 is SGHTA and CDR2 FQGNSA. CDR3: CASSLGGQVAYEQYF. CDR3 DNA: TGTGCCAGCAGCCTGGGGGGACAGGTAGCCTACGAGCAGTACTTC.

V is TRBV3-1 (or the pseudogene TRBV3-2) and J is TRBJ1-3, with TRBD1 as a possible D gene (5 bases). Trimming took 1 base from V and 6 from J, leaving 10 bases between them. The CDR3 is 14 amino acids. Germline V gene lookup returns CDR1 LGHDT and CDR2 YNNKEL (reference sequence). CDR3 protein: CASSQGQIENTIYF. The CDR3 DNA sequence: TGTGCCAGCAGCCAAGGACAGATAGAAAACACCATATATTTT.

This clone was seen only once. This chain joins TRBV27 and TRBJ2-1; 8 nucleotides align to TRBD2. Germline V gives CDR1 MNHEY, CDR2 SMNVEV (reference sequence). The length of the CDR3 is 15 residues. Unmatched junction bases numbered 4, after V lost 6 bases and J lost 0 bases. The CDR3 loop is CASRASGSSYNEQFF. For the CDR3, the DNA is TGTGCCAGCAGAGCCAGCGGGAGCTCCTACAATGAGCAGTTCTTC.

Turning to this clone: The sample holds other DNA sequences that translate to the same CDR3. The rearrangement uses TRBV4-2 and TRBJ2-7, with 9 bases fitting TRBD1. Trimming removed 3 bases from V and 2 bases from J; junction bases left unmatched: 2. Germline loops: CDR1 LGHNA, CDR2 YNFKEQ. The CDR3 extends over 14 amino acids. The CDR3 region is CASSQGQGTYEQYF. CDR3 coding DNA: TGTGCCAGCAGCCAGGGACAGGGTACCTACGAGCAGTACTTC.

V and J are TRBV20-1 and TRBJ2-7; D not resolved. Germline V lookup: CDR1 DFQATT, CDR2 SNEGSKA (reference sequence). The CDR3 totals 11 residues. V dropped 5 bases and J dropped 4 bases, with 9 bases sitting between them. CDR3 sequence reads: CSAYYLYEQYF. The CDR3 region has the DNA TGCAGTGCTTACTATCTGTACGAGCAGTACTTC.

CDR3 coding DNA: TGTGCCACCAGCAGAGGGGGAGGGTCGGGCACAGATACGCAGTATTTT. It codes for CATSRGGGSGTDTQYF. The chain links TRBV15 to TRBJ2-3, with TRBD2 matching 7 bases. CDR1 LNHNV and CDR2 YYDKDF come from the germline V gene (reference sequence). There are 16 residues in the CDR3. The V segment lost 1 base and the J segment 1 base; nucleotides outside the gene matches: 5.

The chain combines TRBV27 with TRBJ2-1; 12 nucleotides agree with TRBD2. After removal of 5 bases from V and 8 bases from J, the junction contained 4 bases not matched to a gene. The CDR3 spans 14 residues. CDR1 is MNHEY, CDR2 SMNVEV, per germline (reference sequence). The DNA of the CDR3 is TGTGCCAGCAGTAGGGCTAGCGGGAGGGATGAGCAGTTCTTC. Translated, it gives CASSRASGRDEQFF.

This rearrangement joins TRBV5-1 to TRBJ1-1; 9 bases align to TRBD1. CDR3 length equals 15 residues. Germline CDR1 SGHRS, CDR2 YFSETQ. V lost 4 bases and J lost 6; bases outside the gene matches: 10. CDR3 nucleotides: TGCGCCAGCAGCGGATCACAGGGGGCTCCCGCTGAAGCTTTCTTT. This translates into CASSGSQGAPAEAFF.

V is TRBV24-1 and J is TRBJ2-7, with TRBD1 matching over 12 bases. V gave up 3 bases and J gave up 6 bases; unmatched junction bases: 5. The V gene's germline CDR1 is KGHDR and CDR2 SFDVKD. The length of the CDR3 is 15 residues. Here the CDR3 DNA reads TGTGCCACCAGTGATGGGGGACAGGGGGCAGGCGAGCAGTACTTC. Amino acids: CATSDGGQGAGEQYF.

The chain couples TRBV3-1 (or the pseudogene TRBV3-2) to TRBJ2-3, with D possibly matching TRBD2 (6 bases). The V and J ends lost 4 bases and 3 bases respectively, with 20 bases between them. The CDR3 extends over 17 amino acids. CDR1 is LGHDT and CDR2 is YNNKEL in the germline V gene (reference sequence). CDR3 bases: TGTGCCAGCAGCCCGACCCGGGACTCATGGTTGACAGATACGCAGTATTTT. Translating it yields CASSPTRDSWLTDTQYF.

The chain carries TRBV2 and TRBJ1-1, with 7 bases matching TRBD1. This CDR3 has 14 amino acids. With V trimmed by 5 bases and J by 5 bases, 8 bases remained unmatched. Germline V CDR1 and CDR2: SNHLY, FYNNEI. Here the CDR3 DNA reads TGTGCCAGCAGTTGGAAAGGGGGCGGGACTGAAGCTTTCTTT. Translation gives CASSWKGGGTEAFF.

The CDR3 nucleotides are TGTGCTAGTGGTCCTATGGGAGTCGAGCAGTACTTC. Translated: CASGPMGVEQYF. This chain uses TRBV12-5 with TRBJ2-7, with TRBD2 as a possible D gene (5 bases). This CDR3 spans 12 amino acids. In germline, CDR1 is LGHNT, CDR2 FRNRAP. The ends were cut back, 5 bases at V and 6 bases at J, with 11 bases in the middle.

This rearrangement joins TRBV6-1 to TRBJ2-7; D perhaps matches TRBD2 (6 bases). Trimming removed 1 base from V and 3 bases from J, with 16 bases in between. Germline CDR1 is MNHNS and CDR2 is SASEGT. This CDR3 region has 16 residues. This chain's CDR3 is CASSEGQHRLVYEQYF. The CDR3 nucleotides are TGTGCCAGCAGTGAAGGGCAGCACAGACTAGTCTACGAGCAGTACTTC.

As for this clone: The sample has other DNA sequences that encode this CDR3 too. This chain uses TRBV4-3 with TRBJ2-7; 7 bases match TRBD2. This CDR3 spans 15 amino acids. In germline, CDR1 is LGHNA, CDR2 YSLEER. V was pared by 1 base and J by 0 bases, with 3 bases of the junction left unmatched. The CDR3 loop is CASSQGAGSSYEQYF. The CDR3 region has the DNA TGCGCCAGCAGCCAAGGAGCGGGAAGCTCCTACGAGCAGTACTTC.